Listed here are 2 T cell receptor beta chains from one sample, sequenced in a study of T cell repertoires in cytomegalovirus infection. These receptors are not linked to any known antigen. Using its own MiXCR run on the reads, TCRdb lists one record per CDR3 protein. The sample has some 920,000 distinct CDR3 sequences; 31% are singletons. The material sequenced was cultured CD8+ T cells from PBMCs, taken from culture after CMV antigen stimulation. These receptors came from a human donor in good health (CMV status not recorded). Some clones in this sample may be carry-over from other donors' samples.

V is TRBV7-9 and J is TRBJ1-6; TRBD1 is a possible D gene (5 bases). The V end was cut by 7 bases, the J end by 10 bases, with 17 bases between. This CDR3 is 14 amino acids long. Germline lookup yields CDR1 SEHNR and CDR2 FQNEAQ (reference sequence). CDR3 sequence reads: CASIPGVTGSPLHF. The CDR3 DNA reads TGTGCCAGCATCCCGGGGGTGACGGGATCACCCCTCCACTTT. Supplemented by reference TRBV7-9 and TRBJ1-6, the full variable domain reads DTGVSQNPRHKITKRGQNVTFRCDPISEHNRLYWYRQTLGQGPEFLTYFQNEAQLEKSRLLSDRFSAERPKGSFSTLEIQRTEQGDSAMYLCASIPGVTGSPLHFGNGTRLTVT.

The V gene is TRBV24-1, the J gene TRBJ2-5; 7 bases match TRBD1. The J segment lost 5 bases and the V segment lost 3 bases, leaving 8 bases of the junction unmatched. Germline values: CDR1 KGHDR, CDR2 SFDVKD. The CDR3 is made up of 15 amino acids. As DNA, the CDR3 is TGTGCCACCAGTGATAACAGGGGACGGTATGAGACCCAGTACTTC. This gives the protein CATSDNRGRYETQYF.